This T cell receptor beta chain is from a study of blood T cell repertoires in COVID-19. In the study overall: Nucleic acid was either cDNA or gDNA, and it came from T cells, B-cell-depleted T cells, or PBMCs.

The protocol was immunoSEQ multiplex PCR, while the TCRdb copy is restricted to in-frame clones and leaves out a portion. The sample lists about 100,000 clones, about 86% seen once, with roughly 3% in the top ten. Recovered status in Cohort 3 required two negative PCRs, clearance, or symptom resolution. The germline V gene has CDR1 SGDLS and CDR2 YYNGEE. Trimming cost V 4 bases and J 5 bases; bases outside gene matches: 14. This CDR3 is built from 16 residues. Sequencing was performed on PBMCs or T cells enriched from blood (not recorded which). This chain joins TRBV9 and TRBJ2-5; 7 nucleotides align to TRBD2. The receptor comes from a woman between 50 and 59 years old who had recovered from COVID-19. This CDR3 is CASSPLGTTKLETQYF. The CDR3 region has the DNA TGTGCCAGCAGCCCTCTTGGGACTACGAAGTTGGAGACCCAGTACTTC.